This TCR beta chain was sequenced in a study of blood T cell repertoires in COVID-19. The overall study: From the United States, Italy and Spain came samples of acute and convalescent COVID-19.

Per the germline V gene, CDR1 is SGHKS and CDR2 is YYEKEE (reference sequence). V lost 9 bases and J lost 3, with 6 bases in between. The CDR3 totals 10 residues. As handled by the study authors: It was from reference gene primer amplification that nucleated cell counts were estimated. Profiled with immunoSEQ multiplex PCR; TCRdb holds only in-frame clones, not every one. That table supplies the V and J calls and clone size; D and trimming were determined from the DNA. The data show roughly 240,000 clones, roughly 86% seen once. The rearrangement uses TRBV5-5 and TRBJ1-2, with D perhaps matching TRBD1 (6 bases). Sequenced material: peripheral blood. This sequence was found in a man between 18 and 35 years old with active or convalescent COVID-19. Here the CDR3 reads CATGDYGYTF. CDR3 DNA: TGTGCCACAGGGGACTATGGCTACACCTTC. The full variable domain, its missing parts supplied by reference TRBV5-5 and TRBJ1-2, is DAGVTQSPTHLIKTRGQQVTLRCSPISGHKSVSWYQQVLGQGPQFIFQYYEKEERGRGNFPDRFSARQFPNYSSELNVNALLLGDSALYLCATGDYGYTFGSGTRLTVV.